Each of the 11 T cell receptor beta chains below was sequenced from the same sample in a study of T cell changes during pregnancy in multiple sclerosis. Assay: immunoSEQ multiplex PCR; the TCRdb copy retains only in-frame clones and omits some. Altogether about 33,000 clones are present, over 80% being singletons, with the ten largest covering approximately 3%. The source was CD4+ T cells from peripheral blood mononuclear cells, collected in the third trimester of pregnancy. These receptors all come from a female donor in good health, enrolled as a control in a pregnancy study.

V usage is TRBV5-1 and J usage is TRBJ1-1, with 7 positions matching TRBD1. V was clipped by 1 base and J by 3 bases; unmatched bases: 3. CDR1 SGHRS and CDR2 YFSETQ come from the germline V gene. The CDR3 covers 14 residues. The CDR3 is CASSLTGADTEAFF. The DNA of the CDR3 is TGCGCCAGCAGCTTGACAGGGGCCGACACTGAAGCTTTCTTT.

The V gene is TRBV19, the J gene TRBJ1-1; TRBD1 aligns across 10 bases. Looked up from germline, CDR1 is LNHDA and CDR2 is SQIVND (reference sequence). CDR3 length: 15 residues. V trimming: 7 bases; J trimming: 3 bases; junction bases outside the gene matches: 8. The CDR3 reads CASTPTGGGYTEAFF. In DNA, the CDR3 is TGTGCCAGTACCCCGACAGGGGGCGGATACACTGAAGCTTTCTTT. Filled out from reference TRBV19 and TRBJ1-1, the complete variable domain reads DGGITQSPKYLFRKEGQNVTLSCEQNLNHDAMYWYRQDPGQGLRLIYYSQIVNDFQKGDIAEGYSVSREKKESFPLTVTSAQKNPTAFYLCASTPTGGGYTEAFFGQGTRLTVV.

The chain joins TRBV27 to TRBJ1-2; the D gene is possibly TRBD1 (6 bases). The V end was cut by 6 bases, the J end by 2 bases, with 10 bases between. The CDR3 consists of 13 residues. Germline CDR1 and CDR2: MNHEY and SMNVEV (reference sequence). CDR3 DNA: TGTGCCAGCAGCGCGGACAGAAACTATGGCTACACCTTC. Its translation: CASSADRNYGYTF.

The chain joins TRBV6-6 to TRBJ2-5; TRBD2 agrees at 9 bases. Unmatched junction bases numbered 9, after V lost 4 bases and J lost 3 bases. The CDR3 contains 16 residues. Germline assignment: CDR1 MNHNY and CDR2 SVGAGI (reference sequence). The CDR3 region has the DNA TGTGCCAGCAGTTCTTTCGGACTAGCGACTAAAGAGACCCAGTACTTC. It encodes CASSSFGLATKETQYF.

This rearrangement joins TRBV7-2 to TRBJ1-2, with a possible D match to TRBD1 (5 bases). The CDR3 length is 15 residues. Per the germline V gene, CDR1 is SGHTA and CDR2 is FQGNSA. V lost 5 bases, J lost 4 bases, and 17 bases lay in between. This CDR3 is CASSPGGGGGYGYTF. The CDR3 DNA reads TGTGCCAGCAGCCCCGGGGGGGGAGGCGGCTATGGCTACACCTTC.

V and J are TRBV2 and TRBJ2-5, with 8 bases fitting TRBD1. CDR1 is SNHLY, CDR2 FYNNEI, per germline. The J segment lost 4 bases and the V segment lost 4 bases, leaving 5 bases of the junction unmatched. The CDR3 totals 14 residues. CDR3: CASSVGQGGETQYF. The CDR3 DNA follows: TGTGCCAGCAGTGTCGGACAGGGAGGAGAGACCCAGTACTTC.

CDR3 in amino acids: CASRDRGNGELFF. The DNA for the CDR3 is TGTGCCAGCCGGGACAGGGGTAACGGGGAGCTGTTTTTT. The rearrangement links TRBV19 to TRBJ2-2, with 10 bases matching TRBD1. Germline assignment: CDR1 LNHDA and CDR2 SQIVND (reference sequence). Trimming cost V 9 bases and J 7 bases; bases outside gene matches: 5. The CDR3 runs to 13 residues.

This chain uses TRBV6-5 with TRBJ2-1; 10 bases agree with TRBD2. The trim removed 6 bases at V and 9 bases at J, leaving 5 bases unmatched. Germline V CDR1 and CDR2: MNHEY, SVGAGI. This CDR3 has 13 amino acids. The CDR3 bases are TGTGCCAGCAGCTCAGCGGGGGGGGGTGAGCAGTTCTTC. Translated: CASSSAGGGEQFF.

Written as DNA, the CDR3 is TGTGCCAGCAGCTTAGGTGACAGGGGTGGTTCACCCCTCCACTTT. Translated, it gives CASSLGDRGGSPLHF. V usage is TRBV7-9 and J usage is TRBJ1-6; 8 bases line up with TRBD1. The CDR3 contains 15 residues. The germline V gene encodes CDR1 SEHNR and CDR2 FQNEAQ (reference sequence). V trimming: 1 base; J trimming: 9 bases; junction bases outside the gene matches: 5.

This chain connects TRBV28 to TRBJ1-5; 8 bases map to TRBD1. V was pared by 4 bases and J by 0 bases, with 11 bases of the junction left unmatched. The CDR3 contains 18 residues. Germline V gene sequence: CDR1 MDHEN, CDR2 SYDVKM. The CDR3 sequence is CASSSSGTGRYSNQPQHF. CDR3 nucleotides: TGTGCCAGCAGTTCTTCCGGGACAGGCCGATATAGCAATCAGCCCCAGCATTTT. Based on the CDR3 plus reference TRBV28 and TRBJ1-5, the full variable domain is DVKVTQSSRYLVKRTGEKVFLECVQDMDHENMFWYRQDPGLGLRLIYFSYDVKMKEKGDIPEGYSVSREKKERFSLILESASTNQTSMYLCASSSSGTGRYSNQPQHFGDGTRLSIL.

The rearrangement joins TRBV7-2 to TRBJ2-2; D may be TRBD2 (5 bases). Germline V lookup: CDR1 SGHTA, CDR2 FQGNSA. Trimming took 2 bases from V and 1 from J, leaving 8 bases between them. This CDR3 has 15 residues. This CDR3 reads CASSLLAVNTGELFF. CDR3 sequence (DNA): TGTGCCAGCAGCTTACTAGCTGTGAACACCGGGGAGCTGTTTTTT.